Below, 15 T cell receptor beta chains from the same sample are listed, as sequenced in a study of long-term antiretroviral therapy in people with HIV (dated by TCRdb to 2022 to 2024). The immunoSEQ hsTCRB v3.0 assay was used at survey level resolution to sequence the TRB variable region. TCRdb provides this immuneACCESS table in a form limited to in-frame rearrangements. Some clones are lacking; in checked studies, under half of them reflect an unresolved V gene, and why the rest are absent is not known. This sample comprises about 30,000 clones, around 92% of them detected only once. The ten top clones hold 2.7% of the sample. The sequences come from unsorted PBMCs, collected more than 7.3 years after starting antiretroviral therapy. These receptors all come from a man in his fifties with HIV.

The chain uses TRBV6-5 and TRBJ2-1; unclear D gene. The CDR3 is made up of 11 amino acids. Looked up from germline, CDR1 is MNHEY and CDR2 is SVGAGI. The V end was cut by 5 bases, the J end by 6 bases, with 5 bases between. The DNA for the CDR3 is TGTGCCAGCAGTAACGGCAATGAGCAGTTCTTC. This translates into CASSNGNEQFF.

This clone has a handful of counts. The chain couples TRBV4-3 to TRBJ2-7; TRBD2 agrees at 12 bases. J lost 2 bases, V lost 0 bases, and 5 bases had no gene match. The CDR3 sequence is 17 residues long. Germline CDR1 and CDR2: LGHNA and YSLEER. The CDR3 nucleotides are TGCGCCAGCAGCCAAGATCTAGCGGGGGGGCCAGCCTACGAGCAGTACTTC. Protein product: CASSQDLAGGPAYEQYF.

The V gene is TRBV7-9, the J gene TRBJ2-6, with a possible D match to TRBD1 (6 bases). Trimming took 3 bases from V and 3 from J, leaving 9 bases between them. The CDR3 is made up of 15 amino acids. The germline CDR1 and CDR2 sequences are SEHNR and FQNEAQ (reference sequence). The CDR3 loop reads CASSLGAGGANVLTF. CDR3 in DNA: TGTGCCAGCAGCTTGGGGGCCGGTGGGGCCAACGTCCTGACTTTC.

This clone was recorded once. The chain recombines TRBV5-4 with TRBJ1-3; D unclear. With 0 bases removed from V and 2 bases from J, the gap between germline ends came to 9 bases. CDR1 and CDR2 from the germline V gene are SGHNT and YYREEE (reference sequence). This CDR3 is built from 15 residues. The CDR3 here is CASSLEGRPGNTIYF. The CDR3 region has the DNA TGTGCCAGCAGCTTGGAAGGCCGACCTGGAAACACCATATATTTT.

The V call is TRBV5-4, the J call TRBJ2-7, with D possibly being TRBD1 (5 bases). Germline lookup yields CDR1 SGHNT and CDR2 YYREEE (reference sequence). V lost 5 bases and J 7 bases, leaving 19 bases between the germline ends. This CDR3 has 14 residues. This CDR3 is CASRPDIPQGEQYF. The CDR3 coding sequence is TGTGCCAGCAGGCCAGACATTCCCCAGGGAGAGCAGTACTTC.

This chain links TRBV6-1 with TRBJ1-5; TRBD1 might be the D (5 bases). The germline CDR1 and CDR2 sequences are MNHNS and SASEGT. V lost 6 bases to trimming and J lost 0 bases, with 9 bases between them. The CDR3 is 14 amino acids. The CDR3 nucleotides read TGTGCCAGCAGAGGGGCACCTAGCAATCAGCCCCAGCATTTT. Residues: CASRGAPSNQPQHF.

This chain joins TRBV18 and TRBJ2-7; 9 bases agree with TRBD1. The CDR3 consists of 16 residues. The germline V gene encodes CDR1 KGHSH and CDR2 LQKENI. The V and J ends lost 4 bases and 5 bases, in that order; junction bases with no gene match: 12. CDR3 DNA sequence: TGTGCCAGCTCACGGGAGCAGGGACAGGGCAACGACGAGCAGTACTTC. Protein product: CASSREQGQGNDEQYF.

The chain is built from TRBV5-6 and TRBJ2-7; 9 bases line up with TRBD1. Trimming took 3 bases from V and 5 from J; bases not matched to a gene: 9. In germline, CDR1 is SGHDT, CDR2 YYEEEE. The CDR3 length is 15 residues. The CDR3 coding sequence is TGTGCCAGCAGCTCCCCTCGGGACAGGGTTCACGAGCAGTACTTC. Protein product: CASSSPRDRVHEQYF.

The V call is TRBV5-1, the J call TRBJ1-6, with a weak D call TRBD1 (5 bases). Germline V lookup: CDR1 SGHRS, CDR2 YFSETQ. Trimming cost V 0 bases and J 7 bases, with 14 bases left between them. This CDR3 has 16 amino acids. CDR3 sequence: CASSLGPTGSNSPLHF. Here the CDR3 DNA reads TGCGCCAGCAGCTTGGGCCCAACAGGCAGCAATTCACCCCTCCACTTT.

The chain employs TRBV30 and TRBJ1-2; no clear D gene. V was trimmed by 1 base and J by 6 bases, leaving 12 bases between them. CDR1 is GTSNPN, CDR2 SVGIG, per germline (reference sequence). The CDR3 runs 13 residues. The CDR3 nucleotides read TGTGCCTGGAGTGGACACATCCCAGATGGCTACACCTTC. Protein: CAWSGHIPDGYTF.

The chain combines TRBV5-4 with TRBJ1-3; 8 bases map to TRBD1. The V gene's germline CDR1 is SGHNT and CDR2 YYREEE (reference sequence). V gave up 4 bases and J gave up 5 bases; unmatched junction bases: 8. CDR3 size: 15 residues. The CDR3 nucleotides are TGTGCCAGCAGCGCCGGGACAGGCGGCAGAAACACCATATATTTT. Amino acids: CASSAGTGGRNTIYF.

The chain uses TRBV7-9 and TRBJ1-1; the D is unclear. Germline CDR1 SEHNR, CDR2 FQNEAQ (reference sequence). CDR3 size: 12 residues. V dropped 10 bases and J dropped 0 bases, with 9 bases sitting between them. CDR3: CAIDGMNTEAFF. Here the CDR3 DNA reads TGTGCCATCGACGGGATGAACACTGAAGCTTTCTTT.

The genes are TRBV19 and TRBJ2-7; D is unresolved. CDR1 LNHDA and CDR2 SQIVND come from the germline V gene (reference sequence). The CDR3 covers 14 residues. Trimming removed 3 bases at V and 3 bases at J, with 12 bases between. The CDR3 reads CASSMQQRLYEQYF. The CDR3 bases are TGTGCCAGTAGTATGCAGCAGAGGCTCTACGAGCAGTACTTC.

V and J are TRBV4-3 and TRBJ1-6; D uncertain. Between the trimmed V and J ends, which lost 1 base and 5 bases, there was a span of 12 bases. The CDR3 totals 16 residues. Germline values: CDR1 LGHNA, CDR2 YSLEER. The CDR3 region is CASSQVTGLHNSPLHF. Written as DNA, the CDR3 is TGCGCCAGCAGCCAAGTTACTGGGCTGCATAATTCACCCCTCCACTTT.

The CDR3 loop reads CASSQGLAYEQYF. CDR3 sequence (DNA): TGTGCCAGCAGCCAGGGACTAGCCTACGAGCAGTACTTC. The chain uses TRBV14 and TRBJ2-7; 8 nucleotides line up with TRBD2. V was clipped by 3 bases and J by 2 bases; unmatched bases: 0. CDR1 is SGHDN, CDR2 FVKESK, per germline. This CDR3 spans 13 amino acids. Using reference TRBV14 and TRBJ2-7 for the parts outside the CDR3, the full variable domain is EAGVTQFPSHSVIEKGQTVTLRCDPISGHDNLYWYRRVMGKEIKFLLHFVKESKQDESGMPNNRFLAERTGGTYSTLKVQPAELEDSGVYFCASSQGLAYEQYFGPGTRLTVT.